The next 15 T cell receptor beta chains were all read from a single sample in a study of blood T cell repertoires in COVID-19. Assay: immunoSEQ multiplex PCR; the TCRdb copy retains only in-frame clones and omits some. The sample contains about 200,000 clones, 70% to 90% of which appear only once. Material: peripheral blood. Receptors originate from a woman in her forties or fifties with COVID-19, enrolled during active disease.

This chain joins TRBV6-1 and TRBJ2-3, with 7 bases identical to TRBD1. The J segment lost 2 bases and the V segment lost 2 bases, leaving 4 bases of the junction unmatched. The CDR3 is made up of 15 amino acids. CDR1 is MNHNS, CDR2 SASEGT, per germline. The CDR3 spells CASSEQGVTTDTQYF. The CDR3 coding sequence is TGTGCCAGCAGTGAACAGGGGGTCACCACAGATACGCAGTATTTT.

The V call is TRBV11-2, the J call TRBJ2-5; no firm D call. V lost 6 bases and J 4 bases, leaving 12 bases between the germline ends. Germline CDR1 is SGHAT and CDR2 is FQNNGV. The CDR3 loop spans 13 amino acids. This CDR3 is CASSLGAAETQYF. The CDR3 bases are TGTGCCAGCAGTTTGGGCGCAGCAGAGACCCAGTACTTC.

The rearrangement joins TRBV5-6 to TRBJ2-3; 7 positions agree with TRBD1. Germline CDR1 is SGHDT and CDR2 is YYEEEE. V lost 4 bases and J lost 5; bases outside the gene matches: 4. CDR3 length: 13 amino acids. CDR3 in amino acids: CASSRTGKDTQYF. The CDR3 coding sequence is TGTGCCAGCAGCCGGACAGGTAAAGATACGCAGTATTTT. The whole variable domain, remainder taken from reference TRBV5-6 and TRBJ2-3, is DAGVTQSPTHLIKTRGQQVTLRCSPKSGHDTVSWYQQALGQGPQFIFQYYEEEERQRGNFPDRFSGHQFPNYSSELNVNALLLGDSALYLCASSRTGKDTQYFGPGTRLTVL.

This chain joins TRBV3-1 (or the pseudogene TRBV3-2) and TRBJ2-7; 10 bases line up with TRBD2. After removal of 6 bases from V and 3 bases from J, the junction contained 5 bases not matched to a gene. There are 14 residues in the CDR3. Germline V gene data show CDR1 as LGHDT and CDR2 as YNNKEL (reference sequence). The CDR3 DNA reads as TGTGCCAGCAGTTTATCTAGCGGGGGCTACGAGCAGTACGTC. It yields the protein CASSLSSGGYEQYV.

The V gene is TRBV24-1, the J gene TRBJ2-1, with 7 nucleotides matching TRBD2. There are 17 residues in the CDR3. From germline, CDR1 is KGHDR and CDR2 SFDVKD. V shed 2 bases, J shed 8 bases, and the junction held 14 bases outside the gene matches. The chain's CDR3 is CATSDSGGGLGLDEQFF. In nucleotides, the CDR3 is TGTGCCACCAGTGATTCGGGCGGGGGACTCGGATTGGATGAGCAGTTCTTC.

Here the CDR3 DNA reads TGTGCCAGCAGCCAAGTTAATCAGGTCGAAGCTTTCTTT. It codes for CASSQVNQVEAFF. The genes are TRBV14 and TRBJ1-1; D unresolved. Trimming cost V 1 base and J 8 bases, with 11 bases left between them. Germline V gives CDR1 SGHDN, CDR2 FVKESK. The CDR3 contains 13 residues.

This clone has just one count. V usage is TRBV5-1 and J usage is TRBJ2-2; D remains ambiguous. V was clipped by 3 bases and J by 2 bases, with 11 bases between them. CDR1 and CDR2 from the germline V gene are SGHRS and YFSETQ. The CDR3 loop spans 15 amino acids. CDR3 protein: CASSYHTTNTGELFF. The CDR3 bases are TGCGCCAGCAGCTACCATACGACTAACACCGGGGAGCTGTTTTTT. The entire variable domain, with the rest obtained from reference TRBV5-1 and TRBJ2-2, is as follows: KAGVTQTPRYLIKTRGQQVTLSCSPISGHRSVSWYQQTPGQGLQFLFEYFSETQRNKGNFPGRFSGRQFSNSRSEMNVSTLELGDSALYLCASSYHTTNTGELFFGEGSRLTVL.

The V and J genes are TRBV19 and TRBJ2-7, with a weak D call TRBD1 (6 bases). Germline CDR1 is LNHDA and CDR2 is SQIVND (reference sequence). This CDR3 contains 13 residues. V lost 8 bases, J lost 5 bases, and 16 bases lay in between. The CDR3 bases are TGTGCCAGTGGGGCAGGGGTTCTAAACGAGCAGTACTTC. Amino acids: CASGAGVLNEQYF.

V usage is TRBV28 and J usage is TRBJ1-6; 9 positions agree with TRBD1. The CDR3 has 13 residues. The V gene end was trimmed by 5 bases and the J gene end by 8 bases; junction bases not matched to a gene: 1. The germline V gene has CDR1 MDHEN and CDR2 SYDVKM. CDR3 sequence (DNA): TGTGCCAGCAGTGGGACAGGGTATTCACCCCTCCACTTT. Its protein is CASSGTGYSPLHF.

The DNA of the CDR3 is TGTGCCAGCAGCCTTGCAGGGGGGTTTCGTGGCTACACCTTC. It is translated as CASSLAGGFRGYTF. The chain has TRBV7-2 and TRBJ1-2; 7 bases fit TRBD1. This CDR3 spans 14 amino acids. CDR1 is SGHTA and CDR2 is FQGNSA in the germline V gene. Trimming removed 5 bases from V and 7 bases from J; junction bases left unmatched: 10.

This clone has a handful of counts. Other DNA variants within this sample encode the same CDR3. CDR3 sequence: CASSEGRSYGYTF. The CDR3 DNA sequence: TGTGCCAGCAGTGAAGGGCGGTCTTATGGCTACACCTTC. The chain carries TRBV2 and TRBJ1-2; D is unclear. Trimming removed 1 base from V and 5 bases from J, with 8 bases in between. Germline values: CDR1 SNHLY, CDR2 FYNNEI. The CDR3 covers 13 residues.

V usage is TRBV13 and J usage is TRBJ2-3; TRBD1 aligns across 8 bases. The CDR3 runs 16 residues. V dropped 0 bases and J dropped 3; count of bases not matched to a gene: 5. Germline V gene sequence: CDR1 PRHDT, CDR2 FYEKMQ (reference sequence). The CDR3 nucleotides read TGTGCCAGCAGCTTAGGGACAGGGGCGAAGACAGATACGCAGTATTTT. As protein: CASSLGTGAKTDTQYF.

CDR3 bases: TGCGCCAGCAGCCAAGGAGCGGGGGCCCTCTACGAGCAGTACTTC. Its protein product is CASSQGAGALYEQYF. The V and J genes are TRBV4-3 and TRBJ2-7; 8 nucleotides agree with TRBD2. Germline lookup yields CDR1 LGHNA and CDR2 YSLEER. The CDR3 length is 15 residues. The J segment lost 3 bases and the V segment lost 1 base, leaving 5 bases of the junction unmatched.

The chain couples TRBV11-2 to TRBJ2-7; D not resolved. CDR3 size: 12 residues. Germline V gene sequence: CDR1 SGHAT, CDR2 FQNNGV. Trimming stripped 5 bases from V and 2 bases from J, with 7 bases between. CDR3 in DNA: TGTGCCAGCAGCCCCCCCGCCTACGAGCAGTACTTC. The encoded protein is CASSPPAYEQYF. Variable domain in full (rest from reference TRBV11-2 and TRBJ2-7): EAGVAQSPRYKIIEKRQSVAFWCNPISGHATLYWYQQILGQGPKLLIQFQNNGVVDDSQLPKDRFSAERLKGVDSTLKIQPAKLEDSAVYLCASSPPAYEQYFGPGTRLTVT.

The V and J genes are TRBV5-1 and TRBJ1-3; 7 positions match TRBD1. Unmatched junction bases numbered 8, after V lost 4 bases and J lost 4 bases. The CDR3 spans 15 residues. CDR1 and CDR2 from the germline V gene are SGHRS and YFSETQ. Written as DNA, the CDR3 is TGCGCCAGCAGCCCAGAGGGGGCGGAAGGAAACACCATATATTTT. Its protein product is CASSPEGAEGNTIYF.